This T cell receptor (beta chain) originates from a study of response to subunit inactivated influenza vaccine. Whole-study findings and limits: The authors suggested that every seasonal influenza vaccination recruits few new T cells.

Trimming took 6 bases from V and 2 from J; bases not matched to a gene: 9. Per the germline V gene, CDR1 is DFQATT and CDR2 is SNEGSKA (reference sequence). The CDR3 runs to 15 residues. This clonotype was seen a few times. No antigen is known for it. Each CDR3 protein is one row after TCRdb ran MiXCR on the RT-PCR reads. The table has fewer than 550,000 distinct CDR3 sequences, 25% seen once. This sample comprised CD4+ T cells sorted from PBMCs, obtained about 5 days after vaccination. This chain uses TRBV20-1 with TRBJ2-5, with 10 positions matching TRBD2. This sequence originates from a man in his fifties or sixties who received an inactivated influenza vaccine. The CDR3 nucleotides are TGCAGTGCGACGGACCCGACTAGCGGGCAAGAGACCCAGTACTTC. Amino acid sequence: CSATDPTSGQETQYF.